This T cell receptor beta chain emerged from a study of cytomegalovirus exposure and HLA in healthy donors. Study-wide points: The only immune exposure information that was available was CMV serostatus.

60 Vbeta and 13 Jbeta primers were used in PCR. Clones were sequenced by immunoSEQ multiplex PCR, and TCRdb holds only the in-frame ones, with some missing. The sample lists 75,000 to 100,000 clones; 75% to 85% were seen once. The junction had 14 bases not matched to a gene; V was cut back by 5 bases and J by 8 bases. Germline CDR1 LNHDA, CDR2 SQIVND (reference sequence). The CDR3 length is 16 residues. Regarding this clone: Its antigen remains unknown.

The clonotype was recovered from a young man in good health and CMV-seropositive. The chain is built from TRBV19 and TRBJ2-1; 8 bases map to TRBD1. The sequencing sample was made of PBMCs. The CDR3: CASSLQASGTGYEQFF. The CDR3 nucleotides are TGTGCCAGTAGTCTCCAGGCCTCCGGGACAGGCTATGAGCAGTTCTTC.